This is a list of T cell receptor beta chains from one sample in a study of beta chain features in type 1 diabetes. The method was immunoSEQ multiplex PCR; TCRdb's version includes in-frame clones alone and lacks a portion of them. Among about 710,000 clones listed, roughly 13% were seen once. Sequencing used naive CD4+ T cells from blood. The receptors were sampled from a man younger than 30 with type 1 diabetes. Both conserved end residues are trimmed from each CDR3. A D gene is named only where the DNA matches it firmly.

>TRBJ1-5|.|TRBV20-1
SAVSDQPQH
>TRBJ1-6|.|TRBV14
ASSPSRVGNSPLH
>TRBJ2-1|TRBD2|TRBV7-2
ASSSSGGYEQF
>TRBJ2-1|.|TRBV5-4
ASSLPNGVENNEQF
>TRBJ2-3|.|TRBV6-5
ATWAHGTDTQY
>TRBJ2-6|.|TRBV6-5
ASSYGKFSGANVLT
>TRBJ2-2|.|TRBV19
ASTKAANTGELF
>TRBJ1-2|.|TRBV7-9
ASSLGQSYGYT
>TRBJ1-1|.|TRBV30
ACRTGPTEAF
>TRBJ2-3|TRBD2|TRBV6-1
ASSEASSGISTDTQY
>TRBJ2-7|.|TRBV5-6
ASSQFRGLVILYEQY
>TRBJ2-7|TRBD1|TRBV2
ASTRDRTYEQY
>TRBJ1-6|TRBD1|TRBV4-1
ASSLGQARSYNSPLH
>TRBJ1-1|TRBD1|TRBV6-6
ASSPGTVNTEAF
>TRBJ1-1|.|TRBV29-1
SVETQADTEAF
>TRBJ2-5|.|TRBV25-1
ASSRPGTFQETQY
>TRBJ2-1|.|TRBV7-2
ASSSWDGNYNEQF
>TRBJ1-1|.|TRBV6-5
ASRQGHGNTEAF
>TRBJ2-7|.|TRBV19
ASSIDSPYEQY
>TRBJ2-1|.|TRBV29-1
SVGGEEQF
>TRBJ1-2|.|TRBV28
ASREIGRNYGYT
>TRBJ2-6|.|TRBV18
ASSPGAVGTNVLT
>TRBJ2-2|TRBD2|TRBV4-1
ASSQDGSGAANTGELF
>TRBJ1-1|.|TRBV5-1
ASSLWMNTEAF